The sequence of this T cell receptor (beta chain) was determined in a study of T cell responses to AZD1222 COVID-19 vaccine. The repertoire was sequenced with immunoSEQ multiplex PCR; TCRdb's copy has only in-frame clones and lacks some. The sample has some 190,000 clones, about 93% seen once. Remarks on this clone: Its antigen is currently unknown.

Study results and limitations: Reportedly, nearly half the spike-specific TCRs target unmutated variant regions. Only 5 or 6 people who got AZD1222 tested seropositive at baseline.

The sequence was obtained from an adult who received the AZD1222 COVID-19 vaccine. The sample consisted of peripheral blood, taken 28 days after the second AZD1222 dose.

CDR3 residues: CASSAELQVTNEKLFF. The CDR3 DNA reads as TGCGCCAGCAGCGCCGAACTACAGGTGACTAATGAAAAACTGTTTTTT. The gene calls are TRBV4-3 and TRBJ1-4; weak D call: TRBD1 (5 bases). Trimming pared 5 bases from V and 2 bases from J, leaving 15 bases between. The CDR3 length is 16 residues. Germline CDR1 is LGHNA and CDR2 is YSLEER.